A selection of T cell receptor beta chains follows, all from one sample in a study of blood T cell repertoires in COVID-19. Profiling relied on immunoSEQ multiplex PCR, and the TCRdb table lists in-frame clones only, not all of them. The table shows about 220,000 clones, with 82% occurring only once. The sequenced material came from PBMCs or T cells enriched from blood (not recorded which). These receptors were taken from a woman aged 55 to 70 who had recovered from COVID-19. CDR3s include the opening cysteine and the closing phenylalanine or tryptophan. Each record gives: J gene, V gene, D gene, CDR3 protein. A D gene is named only where the DNA matches it firmly.

TRBJ1-1,TRBV29-1,.,CSVDPGGTEAFF
TRBJ1-1,TRBV23-1,TRBD1,CASSPPGTAMNTEAFF
TRBJ2-7,TRBV27,.,CASRPVQVASYEQYF
TRBJ1-6,TRBV14,.,CASRGQGLAPLHF
TRBJ1-5,TRBV29-1,.,CSVVGGGSNQPQHF
TRBJ2-2,TRBV9,.,CASTPRDTATGELFF
TRBJ1-2,TRBV13,.,CASSLVLAGGYTF
TRBJ2-7,TRBV5-1,TRBD1,CASSPDRGLYEQYF
TRBJ2-3,TRBV19,TRBD1,CASSTEPGQGTYTQYF
TRBJ2-1,TRBV6-5,.,CASSYVGGPRLF
TRBJ1-4,TRBV7-2,.,CASSSIAGGSNEKLFF
TRBJ2-7,TRBV21-1,.,CASSKGLGPGQGYEQYF
TRBJ1-2,TRBV7-8,TRBD1,CASSGQGPTRRNYGYTF
TRBJ2-3,TRBV7-7,.,CASSLDQRGTDTQYF
TRBJ2-6,TRBV10-3,TRBD1,CATRDRAISGANVLTF
TRBJ2-5,TRBV18,TRBD2,CASSLGTSGRETQYF
TRBJ1-6,TRBV19,TRBD1,CASSGQGKSSPLHF
TRBJ1-1,TRBV5-1,TRBD1,CASSPGQGGTEAFF
TRBJ1-6,TRBV5-5,TRBD1,CASSSWIDRERSPLHF
TRBJ2-5,TRBV15,.,CATSRLLQETQYF
TRBJ2-7,TRBV18,TRBD2,CASSPGTGGLAGPTRNLYEQYF
TRBJ1-1,TRBV18,.,CASSPPGLTEAFF
TRBJ1-3,TRBV15,.,CATSRDPGEGNTIYF
TRBJ2-1,TRBV5-1,.,CASSSTGNPYNEQFF
TRBJ1-4,TRBV7-9,.,CASSPETGEKLFF
TRBJ2-5,TRBV7-2,TRBD1,CASSGSGTGGKYSLETQYF
TRBJ1-2,TRBV7-8,.,CASSLGGSADFCF
TRBJ1-1,TRBV10-1,TRBD1,CASSDGQGAQAFF